These 2 T cell receptor beta chains came from one sample sequenced in a study of T cells after yellow fever vaccination. TCRdb recomputed calls from the 5' RACE reads with MiXCR, one row per CDR3 protein. The table has under 95,000 distinct CDR3 sequences, around 7.8% seen once; the top ten hold about 27%. Specimen: CD8+ T cells sorted from PBMCs, collected less than 11 days after the first yellow fever vaccination. Receptors were obtained from a man aged 18 to 30 who received the YFV17D yellow fever vaccine.

This clonotype was counted a few times. The J gene is TRBJ2-6, the V gene TRBV5-4, with D possibly matching TRBD2 (5 bases). V was shortened by 4 bases and J by 2 bases, with 10 bases between the two germline ends. CDR3 length equals 15 residues. CDR1 is SGHNT and CDR2 is YYREEE in the germline V gene (reference sequence). The CDR3 sequence: CASSERGPGANVLTF. The CDR3, as DNA: TGTGCCAGCAGCGAGAGAGGGCCTGGGGCCAACGTCCTGACTTTC.

There are many counts of this clonotype. The V and J genes are TRBV7-9 and TRBJ1-1; the D is unclear. Per germline, CDR1 SEHNR and CDR2 FQNEAQ (reference sequence). V was shortened by 3 bases and J by 6 bases, with 8 bases between the two germline ends. CDR3 size: 12 residues. CDR3 sequence (DNA): TGTGCCAGCAGCTTGGGTTCCTCTGAAGCTTTCTTT. Its protein product is CASSLGSSEAFF.